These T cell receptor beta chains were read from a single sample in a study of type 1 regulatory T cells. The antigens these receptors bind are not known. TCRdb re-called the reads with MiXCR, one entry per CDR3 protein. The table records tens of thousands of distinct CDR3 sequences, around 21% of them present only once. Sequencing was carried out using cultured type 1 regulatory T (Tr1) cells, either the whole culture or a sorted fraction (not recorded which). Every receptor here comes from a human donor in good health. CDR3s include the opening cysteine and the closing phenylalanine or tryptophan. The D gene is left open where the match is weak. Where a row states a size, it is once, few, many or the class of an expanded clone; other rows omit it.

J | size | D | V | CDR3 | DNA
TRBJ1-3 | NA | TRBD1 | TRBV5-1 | CASSHSGGLAGNTIYF | TGCGCCAGCAGCCACTCAGGGGGGTTGGCTGGAAACACCATATATTTT
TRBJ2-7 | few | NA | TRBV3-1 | CASSQESVTQQYF | TGTGCCAGCAGCCAAGAATCGGTTACCCAGCAGTACTTC
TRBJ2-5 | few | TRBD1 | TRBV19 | CASSMDRWGQGQYF | TGTGCCAGTAGTATGGACAGGTGGGGACAGGGCCAGTACTTC
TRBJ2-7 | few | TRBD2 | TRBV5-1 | CASSFELASYEQYF | TGCGCCAGCAGCTTCGAACTAGCGTCCTACGAGCAGTACTTC
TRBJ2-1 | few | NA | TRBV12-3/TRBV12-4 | CASNELRVNEQFF | TGTGCCAGCAACGAGCTCAGGGTTAATGAGCAGTTCTTC
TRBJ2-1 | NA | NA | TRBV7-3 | CASSLIAENEQFF | TGTGCCAGCAGCTTAATTGCGGAGAATGAGCAGTTCTTC
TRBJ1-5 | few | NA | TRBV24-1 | CATSSGPRPQHF | TGTGCCACCAGCTCAGGGCCCAGGCCCCAGCATTTT
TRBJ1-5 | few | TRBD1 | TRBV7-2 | CASSYTGGNQPQHF | TGTGCCAGCAGCTATACAGGGGGCAATCAGCCCCAGCATTTT
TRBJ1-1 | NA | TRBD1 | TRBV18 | CASSPQEGGVPVNTEAFF | TGTGCCAGCTCACCACAAGAAGGGGGCGTCCCTGTAAACACTGAAGCTTTCTTT
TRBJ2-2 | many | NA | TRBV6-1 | CASRIPGTGELFF | TGTGCCAGCAGAATTCCAGGGACCGGGGAGCTGTTTTTT
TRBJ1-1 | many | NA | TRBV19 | CASSTRPQNTEAFF | TGTGCCAGTAGTACCAGACCTCAGAACACTGAAGCTTTCTTT
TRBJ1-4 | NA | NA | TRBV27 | CASSLFGSEKLFF | TGTGCCAGCAGTTTATTTGGATCTGAAAAACTGTTTTTT
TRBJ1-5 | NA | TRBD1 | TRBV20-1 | CSAPGQGNQPQHF | TGCAGTGCTCCTGGACAGGGTAATCAGCCCCAGCATTTT
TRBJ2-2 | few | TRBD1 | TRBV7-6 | CATTWQGAVGELFF | TGTGCCACCACGTGGCAGGGGGCTGTCGGGGAGCTGTTTTTT
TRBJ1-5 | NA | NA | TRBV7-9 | CASSLSRDQPQHF | TGTGCCAGCAGCTTATCCAGGGACCAGCCCCAGCATTTT
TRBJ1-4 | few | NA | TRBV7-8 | CASSSARAGGEKLFF | TGTGCCAGCAGCTCTGCCAGGGCGGGCGGTGAAAAACTGTTTTTT
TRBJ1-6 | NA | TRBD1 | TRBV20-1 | CSATTGQYNSPLHF | TGCAGTGCTACCACGGGACAGTATAATTCACCCCTCCACTTT
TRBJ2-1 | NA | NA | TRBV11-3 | CASSLDRLSSYNEQFF | TGTGCCAGCAGCTTAGATCGTCTCAGCTCCTACAATGAGCAGTTCTTC
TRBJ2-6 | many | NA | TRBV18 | CASARQSSGANVLTF | TGTGCCAGCGCCCGACAGAGCTCTGGGGCCAACGTCCTGACTTTC
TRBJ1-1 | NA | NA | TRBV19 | CASSTLQGNTEAFF | TGTGCCAGTAGTACCCTACAGGGGAACACTGAAGCTTTCTTT
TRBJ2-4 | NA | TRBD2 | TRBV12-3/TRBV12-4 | CASSRGTSGRGDIQYF | TGTGCCAGCAGCCGCGGGACTAGCGGGAGGGGGGACATTCAGTACTTC
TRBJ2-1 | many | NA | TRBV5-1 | CASSFSLSSYNEQFF | TGCGCCAGCAGCTTCTCGTTAAGCTCCTACAATGAGCAGTTCTTC
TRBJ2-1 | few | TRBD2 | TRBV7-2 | CASSPMPLAGNNEQFF | TGTGCCAGCAGCCCCATGCCGCTAGCGGGAAACAATGAGCAGTTCTTC
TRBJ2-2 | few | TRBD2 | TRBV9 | CASSVVPGGSNTGELFF | TGTGCCAGCAGCGTAGTTCCGGGAGGGTCGAACACCGGGGAGCTGTTTTTT
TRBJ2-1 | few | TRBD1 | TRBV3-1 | CASSQGTGGGNEQFF | TGTGCCAGCAGCCAAGGGACAGGGGGCGGAAATGAGCAGTTCTTC
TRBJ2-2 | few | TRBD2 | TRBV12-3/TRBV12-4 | CASSFGTSGRAPTGELFF | TGTGCCAGCAGTTTCGGGACTAGCGGGAGGGCTCCCACCGGGGAGCTGTTTTTT
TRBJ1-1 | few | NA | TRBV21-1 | CASQIQGTEAFF | TGTGCCAGCCAGATCCAGGGGACTGAAGCTTTCTTT
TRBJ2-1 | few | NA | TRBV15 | CATSRVGEYNEQFF | TGTGCCACCAGCAGAGTTGGAGAATACAATGAGCAGTTCTTC
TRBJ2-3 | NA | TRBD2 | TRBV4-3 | CASSRAGGTDTQYF | TGCGCCAGCTCCCGGGCGGGGGGCACAGATACGCAGTATTTT
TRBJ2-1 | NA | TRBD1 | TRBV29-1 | CSVDRQGDEQFF | TGCAGCGTTGATCGACAGGGTGATGAGCAGTTCTTC
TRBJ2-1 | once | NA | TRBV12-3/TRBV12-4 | CASSLTSLGNEQFF | TGTGCCAGCAGCCTCACTAGTCTAGGCAATGAGCAGTTCTTC
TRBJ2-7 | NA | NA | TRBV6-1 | CASRPGTLVPYEQYF | TGTGCCAGCAGACCCGGGACTCTCGTCCCCTACGAGCAGTACTTC
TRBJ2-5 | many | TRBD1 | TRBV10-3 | CAIRPGQGEETQYF | TGTGCCATCAGACCCGGACAGGGGGAAGAGACCCAGTACTTC
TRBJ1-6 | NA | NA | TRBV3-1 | CASSQDVSPLHF | TGTGCCAGCAGCCAAGACGTTTCACCCCTCCACTTT
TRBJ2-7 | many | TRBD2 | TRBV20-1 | CSAAEGLVGREQYF | TGCAGTGCCGCGGAGGGACTAGTCGGTCGCGAGCAGTACTTC
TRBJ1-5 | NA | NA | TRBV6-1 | CASSVGGDQPQHF | TGTGCCAGCAGTGTAGGAGGGGATCAGCCCCAGCATTTT
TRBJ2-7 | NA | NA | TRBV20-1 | CSALVGASRIDEQYF | TGCAGTGCCTTAGTGGGGGCTAGCAGGATTGATGAGCAGTACTTC
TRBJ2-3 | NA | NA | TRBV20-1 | CSVPRQSTDTQYF | TGCAGTGTTCCACGGCAAAGCACAGATACGCAGTATTTT
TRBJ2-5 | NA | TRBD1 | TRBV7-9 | CASSLQGVQETQYF | TGTGCCAGCAGCTTACAGGGGGTCCAAGAGACCCAGTACTTC
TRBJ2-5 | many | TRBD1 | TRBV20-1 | CSQQGIETQYF | TGCAGTCAACAGGGGATAGAGACCCAGTACTTC
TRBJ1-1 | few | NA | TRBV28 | CASSGNTEAFF | TGTGCCAGCAGCGGGAACACTGAAGCTTTCTTT
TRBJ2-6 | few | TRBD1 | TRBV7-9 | CASSLEGTGVSVLTF | TGTGCCAGCAGCTTAGAGGGGACAGGGGTTTCCGTCCTGACTTTC
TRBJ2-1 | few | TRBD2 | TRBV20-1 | CSATGFTSANNEQFF | TGCAGTGCTACAGGCTTTACTAGCGCAAACAATGAGCAGTTCTTC
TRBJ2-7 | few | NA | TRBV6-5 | CASSLRGPISYEQYF | TGTGCCAGCAGTCTCAGGGGCCCCATCTCCTACGAGCAGTACTTC
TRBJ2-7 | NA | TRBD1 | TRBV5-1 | CASSWRDREYEQYF | TGCGCCAGCAGCTGGAGGGACAGGGAGTACGAGCAGTACTTC
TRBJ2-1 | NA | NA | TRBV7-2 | CVSSLVGSGVQFF | TGTGTCAGCAGCTTAGTAGGGTCGGGAGTGCAGTTCTTC
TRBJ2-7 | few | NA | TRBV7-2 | CASSLGQGSSYEQYF | TGTGCCAGCAGCTTGGGGCAGGGAAGCTCCTACGAGCAGTACTTC
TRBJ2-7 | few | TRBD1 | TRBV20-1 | CSARWDRGSYEQYF | TGCAGTGCTAGATGGGACAGGGGGTCCTACGAGCAGTACTTC
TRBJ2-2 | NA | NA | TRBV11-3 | CATLGPGELFF | TGTGCCACTTTAGGGCCCGGGGAGCTGTTTTTT
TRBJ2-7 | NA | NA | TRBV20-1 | CSASLPLEQYF | TGCAGTGCTAGCTTGCCTCTGGAGCAGTACTTC
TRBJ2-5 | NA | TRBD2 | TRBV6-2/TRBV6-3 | CASSPRGGPDQETQYF | TGTGCCAGCAGCCCGCGGGGGGGGCCAGATCAAGAGACCCAGTACTTC
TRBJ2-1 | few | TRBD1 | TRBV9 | CASSEYRGKASSYNEQFF | TGTGCCAGCAGCGAATACAGGGGAAAGGCCAGCTCCTACAATGAGCAGTTCTTC
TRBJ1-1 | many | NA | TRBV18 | CASSASRNTEAFF | TGTGCCAGCTCAGCATCAAGGAACACTGAAGCTTTCTTT
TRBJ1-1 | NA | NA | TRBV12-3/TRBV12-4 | CASSYGGFEAFF | TGTGCCAGCAGTTACGGGGGGTTTGAAGCTTTCTTT
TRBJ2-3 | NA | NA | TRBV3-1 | CASSQVGAVKADTQYF | TGTGCCAGCAGCCAAGTTGGAGCCGTAAAAGCAGATACGCAGTATTTT
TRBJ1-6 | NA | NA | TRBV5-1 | CASSLDGPSPLHF | TGCGCCAGCAGCTTGGATGGGCCTTCACCCCTCCACTTT